This is a list of T cell receptor beta chains from one sample in a study of blood T cell repertoires in COVID-19. Using immunoSEQ multiplex PCR, the repertoire was profiled, and TCRdb retains in-frame clones only, with some absent. This table has about 240,000 clones, roughly 80% appearing once. Sequencing input: peripheral blood. These receptors were collected from a woman aged 18-29 years with acute or convalescent COVID-19. Both conserved end residues are part of each CDR3. A D gene is named only where the DNA matches it firmly. The size entry is marked missing in some rows and otherwise reads once, few, many or a size class.

v_call	j_call	clone_size	d_call	cdr3_aa	cdr3_nt
TRBV7-6	TRBJ2-7	once	TRBD2	CASSFFPKGRETYEQYF	TGTGCCAGCAGCTTTTTCCCAAAGGGGCGGGAGACCTACGAGCAGTACTTC
TRBV5-4	TRBJ2-5	many	TRBD2	CASSLESGGTQYF	TGTGCCAGCAGCTTGGAGAGCGGGGGGACCCAGTACTTC
TRBV7-9	TRBJ2-1	.	TRBD1	CVEQGRYNEQFF	TGTGTCGAACAGGGGCGTTACAATGAGCAGTTCTTC
TRBV6-2/TRBV6-3	TRBJ1-5	.	TRBD1	CASSDRGRNNQPQHF	TGTGCCAGCAGCGACAGGGGCCGCAATAATCAGCCCCAGCATTTT
TRBV7-8	TRBJ1-6	.	TRBD1	CASSLVLAGGNSPLHF	TGTGCCAGCAGCTTAGTTTTGGCAGGGGGGAATTCACCCCTCCACTTT
TRBV7-2	TRBJ2-3	.	.	CASLPLASRTDTQYF	TGTGCCAGCCTTCCGTTGGCTAGCCGCACAGATACGCAGTATTTT
TRBV28	TRBJ2-1	.	TRBD2	CASSFTSGRAYEQFF	TGTGCCAGCAGTTTTACTAGCGGGAGGGCATATGAGCAGTTCTTC
TRBV30	TRBJ1-3	.	.	CAWKRRGHSGNTIYF	TGTGCCTGGAAACGGAGAGGGCACTCTGGAAACACCATATATTTT
TRBV18	TRBJ2-1	.	TRBD1	CASSPTGINPNNEQFF	TGTGCCAGCTCACCGACAGGGATAAACCCCAACAATGAGCAGTTCTTC
TRBV2	TRBJ2-5	.	.	CASSRWGQQETQYF	TGTGCCAGCAGCCGATGGGGCCAACAAGAGACCCAGTACTTC
TRBV7-8	TRBJ2-2	.	.	CASSQQGNTGELFF	TGTGCCAGCAGCCAACAGGGAAACACCGGGGAGCTGTTTTTT
TRBV5-5	TRBJ1-3	.	.	CASSFFASSSGNTIYF	TGTGCCAGCAGCTTTTTCGCGAGTAGCTCTGGAAACACCATATATTTT
TRBV29-1	TRBJ2-5	.	TRBD2	CSVTMGLAEETQYF	TGCAGCGTTACAATGGGACTAGCGGAAGAGACCCAGTACTTC
TRBV5-1	TRBJ2-7	.	.	CASSSGAYEQYF	TGCGCCAGCAGCTCGGGGGCCTACGAGCAGTACTTC
TRBV6-2/TRBV6-3	TRBJ2-1	.	TRBD1	CASSYPGQANNEQFF	TGTGCCAGCAGTTATCCGGGACAGGCGAACAATGAGCAGTTCTTC
TRBV9	TRBJ2-5	.	.	CASSGSTIAVQETQYF	TGTGCCAGCAGCGGGTCCACTATAGCGGTCCAAGAGACCCAGTACTTC
TRBV28	TRBJ1-2	.	TRBD1	CASTKTGSRDGYTF	TGTGCCAGCACAAAGACAGGGTCCAGGGATGGCTACACCTTC
TRBV9	TRBJ2-3	.	.	CASSVSLTDTQYF	TGTGCCAGCAGCGTCTCGTTGACAGATACGCAGTATTTT
TRBV30	TRBJ1-5	.	TRBD1	CAWNSGQGVKIPQHF	TGTGCCTGGAACTCGGGACAGGGGGTAAAAATTCCCCAGCATTTT
TRBV18	TRBJ1-1	.	.	CASSPNRANTEAFF	TGTGCCAGCTCACCAAACAGGGCGAACACTGAAGCTTTCTTT
TRBV7-2	TRBJ2-1	.	TRBD2	CASSAASGTSYNEQFF	TGTGCCAGCAGCGCGGCTAGCGGCACTTCCTACAATGAGCAGTTCTTC
TRBV25-1	TRBJ1-1	.	.	CASSEQGSPNTEAFF	TGTGCCAGCAGTGAGCAGGGATCGCCCAACACTGAAGCTTTCTTT
TRBV5-4	TRBJ2-1	.	.	CASSRTINEQFF	TGTGCCAGCAGCCGGACTATCAATGAGCAGTTCTTC
TRBV19	TRBJ2-3	.	TRBD2	CASSGSSGRSLSTDTQYF	TGTGCCAGTAGTGGAAGTAGCGGGAGGTCGTTAAGCACAGATACGCAGTATTTT
TRBV27	TRBJ2-5	.	TRBD1	CASSLDRGYETQYF	TGTGCCAGCAGTTTAGACAGGGGGTATGAGACCCAGTACTTC
TRBV5-4	TRBJ2-1	.	TRBD1	CASSRGQGAMDEQFF	TGTGCCAGCAGCCGGGGACAGGGGGCGATGGATGAGCAGTTCTTC
TRBV7-2	TRBJ2-7	.	.	CASSLGGVTEMGVYEQYF	TGTGCCAGCAGCTTAGGGGGGGTCACGGAGATGGGAGTCTACGAGCAGTACTTC
TRBV5-3	TRBJ2-7	.	.	CARSLAPDRDYSYEQYF	TGTGCCAGAAGCTTGGCCCCGGACAGGGACTATTCCTACGAGCAGTACTTC
TRBV6-5	TRBJ2-3	.	.	CASSRVFSDTQYF	TGTGCCAGCAGTCGGGTCTTCTCAGATACGCAGTATTTT
TRBV5-1	TRBJ2-1	.	TRBD2	CASSLGLAGGRNEQFF	TGCGCCAGCAGCCTCGGACTAGCGGGAGGGCGAAATGAGCAGTTCTTC
TRBV27	TRBJ1-2	few	TRBD1	CASSLNGQGAGGYTF	TGTGCCAGCAGTTTAAATGGACAGGGAGCCGGGGGCTACACCTTC
TRBV6-5	TRBJ1-2	.	TRBD1	CASTGTATYGYTF	TGTGCCAGCACTGGGACAGCGACCTATGGCTACACCTTC
TRBV27	TRBJ2-7	.	.	CASSRTGSSYEQYF	TGTGCCAGCAGTCGCACAGGTAGTTCCTACGAGCAGTACTTC
TRBV7-8	TRBJ2-7	.	.	CASSLQGISYEQYF	TGTGCCAGCAGCTTACAGGGCATCTCCTACGAGCAGTACTTC
TRBV9	TRBJ2-5	many	TRBD2	CASSVNQGGLAQETQYF	TGTGCCAGCAGCGTCAACCAGGGGGGACTAGCGCAAGAGACCCAGTACTTC
TRBV5-4	TRBJ2-7	.	.	CASSFNLGTENYEQYF	TGTGCCAGCAGCTTTAACCTCGGGACTGAGAACTACGAGCAGTACTTC
TRBV9	TRBJ1-3	.	.	CASSVGTASGNTIYF	TGTGCCAGCAGCGTCGGAACAGCCTCTGGAAACACCATATATTTT
TRBV5-8	TRBJ2-7	.	.	CASRDPGIGNYEQYF	TGTGCCAGCAGGGACCCAGGGATCGGTAACTACGAGCAGTACTTC
TRBV21-1	TRBJ2-1	.	.	CASTEPASGTYNEQFF	TGTGCCAGCACCGAGCCGGCTAGCGGTACCTACAATGAGCAGTTCTTC
TRBV7-2	TRBJ1-1	.	.	CASSFGHGLNTEAFF	TGTGCCAGCAGCTTTGGGCACGGCCTGAACACTGAAGCTTTCTTT
TRBV7-8	TRBJ2-4	.	TRBD2	CASSFQWSGNDGIQYF	TGTGCCAGCAGCTTCCAGTGGAGCGGGAATGATGGCATTCAGTACTTC
TRBV7-9	TRBJ1-4	.	.	CASTSTVEKLFF	TGTGCCAGCACAAGTACAGTCGAAAAACTGTTTTTT
TRBV7-9	TRBJ1-2	.	.	CASSLVLEYGYTF	TGTGCCAGCAGCTTGGTCCTCGAGTATGGCTACACCTTC
TRBV9	TRBJ1-4	.	TRBD1	CASSVGPSDRGYEKLFF	TGTGCCAGCAGCGTAGGGCCCTCGGACAGGGGATATGAAAAACTGTTTTTT
TRBV18	TRBJ1-6	.	.	CASSLEGTNSPLHF	TGTGCCAGCTCACTGGAGGGCACGAATTCACCCCTCCACTTT